The text below deals with one T cell receptor beta chain. Its antigen remains unknown. Gene names denote mouse genes. The sample is drawn from a study of tissue T cells after allogeneic stem cell transplantation. Study results and limitations: Across patients, clones rarely overlapped, yet motif clusters were shared tissue-specifically. Which tissue TCRs were alloreactive or antigen-specific was not determined. Some clones might be persisting host cells. Only a limited share of tissue TCRs appeared in blood or spleen.

The time point: mouse harvest day 7 after allogeneic transplant. Each mouse received 10^7 T-cell-depleted marrow cells plus 10^6 splenic CD5+ T cells by tail vein. Here immunoSEQ multiplex PCR was the method, and the copy in TCRdb shows in-frame clones only, minus some. The sample gives more than 10,000 clones, under 40% of which show up once; under 2% is in the top ten. This TCR was recovered from a female BALB/c mouse given C57BL/6 T cells with graft-versus-host disease after an allogeneic hematopoietic cell transplant. Sequencing input: skin.

CDR3 residues: CASSQGRDRGLGNTLYF. CDR3 DNA (partial): TGTGCCAGCAGCCAAGGCCGGGACAGGGGGCTCGGAAATACGCTCTAT. The gene calls are TRBV5 and TRBJ1-3; 12 bases line up with TRBD1. The read is 1 residue too short to cover the CDR3 end, so that end is filled in from the germline J gene. The germline gives CDR1 LGHNA, CDR2 YNLKQL (reference sequence). The CDR3 is 17 residues long. J was trimmed by 4 bases and V by 1 base; bases with no gene match: 5.